Below, 7 T cell receptor beta chains from the same sample are listed, as sequenced in a study of beta chain features in type 1 diabetes. The study's findings and limits: Moderate but significant shortening of TCRB CDR3s was recorded in all four CD4+ subsets from Type 1 diabetes patients.

Isolated RNA was reverse transcribed in full, so expressed TCRB transcripts were sequenced. Sequenced by immunoSEQ multiplex PCR; TCRdb stores in-frame clones only, minus some. The sample holds over 200,000 clones, approximately 11% seen once. No antigen has been assigned to these receptors. Material for sequencing was naive CD4+ T cells from blood. These receptors all stem from a man under 40 with type 1 diabetes.

The sample holds a few counts of this clone. The rearrangement uses TRBV19 and TRBJ1-6, with D tentatively TRBD1 (6 bases). Per the germline V gene, CDR1 is LNHDA and CDR2 is SQIVND (reference sequence). V lost 6 bases, J lost 8 bases, and 11 bases lay in between. The CDR3 contains 13 residues. The DNA for the CDR3 is TGTGCCAGTAGCCAGGGGTATCATTCACCCCTCCACTTT. This sequence encodes CASSQGYHSPLHF.

This clone turned up a few times. The chain's CDR3 is CASSSGGRTEAFF. The CDR3 DNA reads as TGTGCCAGCAGCTCCGGGGGGCGAACTGAAGCTTTCTTT. This chain links TRBV7-6 with TRBJ1-1, with a possible D match to TRBD1 (6 bases). The CDR3 spans 13 residues. Trimming left V 4 bases short and J 5 bases short, with 11 bases between. Germline CDR1 SGHVS, CDR2 FNYEAQ.

The rearrangement links TRBV20-1 to TRBJ1-2, with D uncertain. The V gene lost 5 bases and the J gene lost 0 bases, with 4 bases spanning the gap. Germline assignment: CDR1 DFQATT and CDR2 SNEGSKA (reference sequence). The CDR3 loop spans 11 amino acids. The CDR3 protein is CSADTNYGYTF. In nucleotides, the CDR3 is TGCAGTGCTGACACTAACTATGGCTACACCTTC.

A few counts support this clone. The chain recombines TRBV5-1 with TRBJ2-1; the D gene is possibly TRBD2 (5 bases). Trimming removed 0 bases at V and 9 bases at J, with 19 bases between. CDR1 is SGHRS, CDR2 YFSETQ, per germline. The CDR3 is 16 residues long. CDR3 in amino acids: CASSLGEWGSSTEQFF. Written as DNA, the CDR3 is TGCGCCAGCAGCTTGGGGGAGTGGGGTTCGAGCACTGAGCAGTTCTTC. Supplemented by reference TRBV5-1 and TRBJ2-1, the full variable domain reads KAGVTQTPRYLIKTRGQQVTLSCSPISGHRSVSWYQQTPGQGLQFLFEYFSETQRNKGNFPGRFSGRQFSNSRSEMNVSTLELGDSALYLCASSLGEWGSSTEQFFGPGTRLTVL.

There are a few counts of this clone. The rearrangement links TRBV5-1 to TRBJ1-4, with a weak D call TRBD1 (6 bases). The germline V gene has CDR1 SGHRS and CDR2 YFSETQ. V lost 5 bases and J 7 bases, leaving 15 bases between the germline ends. CDR3 size: 14 residues. The DNA of the CDR3 is TGCGCCAGCAGACCGCAGGGGATCAGTGAAAAACTGTTTTTT. It is translated as CASRPQGISEKLFF.

This clone turned up a few times. The chain carries TRBV7-8 and TRBJ1-1; D not certain. CDR1 is SGHVS and CDR2 is FQNEAQ in the germline V gene. Deletions cut 1 base from V and 0 bases from J, with 6 bases between. The CDR3 has 14 residues. The CDR3 loop is CASSLGGVNTEAFF. The CDR3 DNA follows: TGTGCCAGCAGCTTAGGGGGAGTGAACACTGAAGCTTTCTTT.

The chain carries TRBV7-9 and TRBJ2-6; D may be TRBD1 (6 bases). Trimming cost V 8 bases and J 0 bases, with 20 bases left between them. The CDR3 is made up of 18 amino acids. The germline gives CDR1 SEHNR, CDR2 FQNEAQ (reference sequence). This CDR3 reads CASQTANRVPSGANVLTF. CDR3 in DNA: TGTGCCAGCCAAACTGCGAACAGGGTCCCCTCTGGGGCCAACGTCCTGACTTTC.